Listed below are T cell receptor beta chains from one sample, sequenced in a study of blood T cells in healthy people across ages. TCRdb called the 5' RACE reads again in MiXCR, with one record for every CDR3 protein. The data contain 1.6 million or so distinct CDR3 sequences, 30% to 35% of them singletons. The specimen sequenced was blood. These receptors all stem from a woman aged 25 to 39 in good health. The CDR3 runs from the conserved cysteine through the conserved F or W. A D gene is named only where the DNA matches it firmly. Size values are once, few and many counts, or a class for expanded clones, and some rows have none.

-,few,TRBV5-1,TRBJ2-1,20,TGCGCCAGCAGCCTAGGCGGATCCGCGGGAGTTCCAGGGGCCTACAATGAGCAGTTCTTC,CASSLGGSAGVPGAYNEQFF
TRBD1,few,TRBV7-7,TRBJ2-7,13,TGTGCCAGCAGCTGGGGACAGGAGTACGAGCAGTACTTC,CASSWGQEYEQYF
TRBD2,many,TRBV12-3/TRBV12-4,TRBJ2-5,15,TGTGCCAGCAGAAGGGGACTAGCGGGGGGAGAGACCCAGTACTTC,CASRRGLAGGETQYF
-,-,TRBV20-1,TRBJ2-7,15,TGCAGTGCTAGAGACCCCGGGACACCGCCCTACGAGCAGTACTTC,CSARDPGTPPYEQYF
-,-,TRBV27,TRBJ2-1,13,TGTGCCAGCAGCCCCGCTATTTCCTTTGAGCAGTTCTTC,CASSPAISFEQFF
-,-,TRBV29-1,TRBJ1-2,14,TGCAGCGTTGACGTCCAGGAACCGCAATATGGCTACACCTTC,CSVDVQEPQYGYTF
-,-,TRBV28,TRBJ1-5,16,TGTGCCAGCAGTCCCCTGGGGCTCAGTAGCAATCAGCCCCAGCATTTT,CASSPLGLSSNQPQHF
-,few,TRBV11-1,TRBJ2-1,17,TGTGCCAGCAGCTTCATTTTGATGGGGCAGGGAGGATATGAGCAGTTCTTC,CASSFILMGQGGYEQFF
-,few,TRBV28,TRBJ2-7,13,TGTGCCAGCAGTTCCTCACCTCTCTACGAGCAGTACTTC,CASSSSPLYEQYF
-,few,TRBV7-8,TRBJ2-1,17,TGTGCCAGCAGCTTAGTGCCCCAGGGCATTTCCTACAATGAGCAGTTCTTC,CASSLVPQGISYNEQFF
-,-,TRBV6-1,TRBJ2-3,14,TGTGCCAGCAGTGGGGGGTACGACACAGATACGCAGTATTTT,CASSGGYDTDTQYF
TRBD2,-,TRBV15,TRBJ2-7,16,TGTGCCACCAGCAGAGGAAGCGGGGGTCCGACCTACGAGCAGTACTTC,CATSRGSGGPTYEQYF
TRBD1,-,TRBV6-1,TRBJ1-5,15,TGTGCCAGCAGTGGGGACAGATATAGCAATCAGCCCCAGCATTTT,CASSGDRYSNQPQHF
TRBD1,-,TRBV12-3/TRBV12-4,TRBJ1-2,15,TGTGCCAGCAGTTTAGTAGGGGACAGTCGCTCTGGCTACACCTTC,CASSLVGDSRSGYTF
-,-,TRBV20-1,TRBJ2-3,14,TGCAGTGCTAGACTGCGGATAGGCACAGATACGCAGTATTTT,CSARLRIGTDTQYF
-,-,TRBV12-3/TRBV12-4,TRBJ2-1,16,TGTGCCAGCAGTGCACCCCGGGACTCACCCTACAATGAGCAGTTCTTC,CASSAPRDSPYNEQFF
-,-,TRBV2,TRBJ1-1,15,TGTGCCAACAGTCAGGAAGGTACGATGAACACTGAAGCTTTCTTT,CANSQEGTMNTEAFF